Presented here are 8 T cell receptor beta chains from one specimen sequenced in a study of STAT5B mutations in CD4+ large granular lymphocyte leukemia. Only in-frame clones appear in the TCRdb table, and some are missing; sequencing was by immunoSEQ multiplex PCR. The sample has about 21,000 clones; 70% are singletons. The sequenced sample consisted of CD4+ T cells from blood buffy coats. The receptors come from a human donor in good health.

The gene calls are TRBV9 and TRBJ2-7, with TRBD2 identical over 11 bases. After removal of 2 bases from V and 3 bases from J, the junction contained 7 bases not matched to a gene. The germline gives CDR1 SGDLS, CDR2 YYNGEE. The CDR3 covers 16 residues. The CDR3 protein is CASSVSALAGGYEQYF. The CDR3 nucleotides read TGTGCCAGCAGCGTCTCGGCCCTAGCGGGGGGCTACGAGCAGTACTTC. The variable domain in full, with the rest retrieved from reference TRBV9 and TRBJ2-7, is DSGVTQTPKHLITATGQRVTLRCSPRSGDLSVYWYQQSLDQGLQFLIQYYNGEERAKGNILERFSAQQFPDLHSELNLSSLELGDSALYFCASSVSALAGGYEQYFGPGTRLTVT.

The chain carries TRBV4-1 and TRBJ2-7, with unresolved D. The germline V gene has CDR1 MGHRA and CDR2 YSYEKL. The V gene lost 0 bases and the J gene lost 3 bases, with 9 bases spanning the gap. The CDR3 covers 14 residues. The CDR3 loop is CASSQEGQLYEQYF. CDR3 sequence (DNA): TGCGCCAGCAGCCAAGAAGGGCAGCTCTACGAGCAGTACTTC.

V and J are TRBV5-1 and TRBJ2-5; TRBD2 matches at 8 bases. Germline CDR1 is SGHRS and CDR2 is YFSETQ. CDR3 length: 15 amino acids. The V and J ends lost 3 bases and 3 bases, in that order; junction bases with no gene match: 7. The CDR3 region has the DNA TGCGCCAGCAGCTCTTACACTAGCGGTGAAGAGACCCAGTACTTC. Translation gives CASSSYTSGEETQYF.

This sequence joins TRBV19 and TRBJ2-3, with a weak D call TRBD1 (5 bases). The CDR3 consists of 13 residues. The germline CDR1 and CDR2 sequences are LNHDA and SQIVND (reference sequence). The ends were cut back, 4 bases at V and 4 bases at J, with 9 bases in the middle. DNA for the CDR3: TGTGCCAGTAGTAAGGGGCTCCCAGATACGCAGTATTTT. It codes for CASSKGLPDTQYF. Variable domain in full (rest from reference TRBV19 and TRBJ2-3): DGGITQSPKYLFRKEGQNVTLSCEQNLNHDAMYWYRQDPGQGLRLIYYSQIVNDFQKGDIAEGYSVSREKKESFPLTVTSAQKNPTAFYLCASSKGLPDTQYFGPGTRLTVL.

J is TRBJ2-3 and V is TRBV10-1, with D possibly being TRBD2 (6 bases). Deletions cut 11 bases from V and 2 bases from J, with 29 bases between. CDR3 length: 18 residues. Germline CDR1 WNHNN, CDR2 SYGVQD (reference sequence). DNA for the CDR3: TGCGCCGGAGCGTTGGAGGGAGTGGCGGCGGGAACCACAGATACGCAGTATTTT. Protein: CAGALEGVAAGTTDTQYF.

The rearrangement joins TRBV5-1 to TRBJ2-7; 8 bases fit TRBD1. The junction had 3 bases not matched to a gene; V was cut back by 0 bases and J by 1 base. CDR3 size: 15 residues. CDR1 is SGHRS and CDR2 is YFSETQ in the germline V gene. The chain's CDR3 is CASSLEGQASYEQYF. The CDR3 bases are TGCGCCAGCAGCTTGGAGGGACAGGCGTCCTACGAGCAGTACTTC.

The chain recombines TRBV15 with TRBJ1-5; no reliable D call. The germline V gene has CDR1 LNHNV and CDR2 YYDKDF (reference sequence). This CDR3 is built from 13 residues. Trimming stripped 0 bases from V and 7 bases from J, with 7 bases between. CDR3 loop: CATSRELGQPQHF. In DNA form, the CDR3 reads TGTGCCACCAGCAGAGAGTTAGGCCAGCCCCAGCATTTT. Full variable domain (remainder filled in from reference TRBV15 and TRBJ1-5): DAMVIQNPRYQVTQFGKPVTLSCSQTLNHNVMYWYQQKSSQAPKLLFHYYDKDFNNEADTPDNFQSRRPNTSFCFLDIRSPGLGDTAMYLCATSRELGQPQHFGDGTRLSIL.

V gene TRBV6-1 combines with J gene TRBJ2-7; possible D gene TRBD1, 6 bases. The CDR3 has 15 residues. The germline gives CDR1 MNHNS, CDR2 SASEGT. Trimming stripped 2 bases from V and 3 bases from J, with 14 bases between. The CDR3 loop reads CASSERQAKFYEQYF. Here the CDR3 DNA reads TGTGCCAGCAGTGAAAGACAGGCCAAGTTCTACGAGCAGTACTTC.